The clone carrying this TCR beta chain was found a few times. The antigen is unknown. This entry comes from a study of T cell repertoires in cytomegalovirus infection. Study information: Epitope selection comprised recently identified HLA-C-restricted CMV epitopes and well-studied HLA-B-restricted CMV epitopes. Public signatures in TCR beta pointed to CMV infection and matching HLA type. Study-wide findings and caveats: Dominant in the ex vivo response were TCR beta clonotypes restricted by HLA-C and specific for CMV. Summed public TCR beta family frequency identified CMV carriers bearing the relevant HLA.

Germline CDR1 is GTSNPN and CDR2 is SVGIG (reference sequence). This CDR3 comprises 15 residues. V was trimmed by 0 bases and J by 3 bases, leaving 12 bases between them. TCRdb re-called the reads through MiXCR, storing one row per CDR3 protein. The sample gives about 310,000 distinct CDR3 sequences, 25% of which show up once; 10% to 15% is in the top ten. This material consisted of cultured PBMCs, taken from culture after CMV antigen stimulation. This chain joins TRBV30 and TRBJ1-5; weak D call: TRBD1 (5 bases). This receptor was identified in a human donor in good health (CMV status not recorded). Some clones in this sample may be carry-over from other donors' samples. The CDR3 is CAWSVIDSHNQPQHF. CDR3 coding DNA: TGTGCCTGGAGTGTAATTGACAGTCACAATCAGCCCCAGCATTTT.